This T cell receptor beta chain was captured in a study of T-cell reconstitution after alpha-beta-depleted transplantation in children. Study observations and caveats: The study reportedly traced alpha-beta T cells about two months after transplant to several hundred expanded graft clones. Hyperexpanded clones declined; after one year, newly produced T cells mostly supplied diversity. Surviving recipient T cells and thymic progenitors accounted for the high day-60 TCRbeta diversity observed in some patients.

This clonotype came up many times. The target antigen is unknown. Unique molecular identifiers were incorporated when the TCRbeta library was constructed. Via MiXCR, TCRdb re-called the PCR reads, giving one row per CDR3 protein. The data contain around 100,000 distinct CDR3 sequences, around 6.1% of them singletons. Between the trimmed V and J ends, which lost 9 bases and 0 bases, there was a span of 18 bases. This CDR3 region has 15 residues. The germline V gene has CDR1 MDHEN and CDR2 SYDVKM. V is TRBV28 and J is TRBJ2-7; weak D call: TRBD1 (6 bases). This clonotype was sampled from a female patient aged 2-15 years who had a stem cell transplant for Fanconi anemia, so the T cells may come from the graft donor. This specimen consisted of PBMCs, mostly from graft donor cells, obtained 60 days after TCRalphabeta/CD19-depleted stem cell transplant. This CDR3 reads CASKWYTDSSYEQYF. In DNA, the CDR3 is TGTGCCAGTAAGTGGTATACGGACAGCTCCTACGAGCAGTACTTC.